This T cell receptor (beta chain) stems from a study of OX40 agonist ivuxolimab in advanced cancers. The study's findings and limits: Among the lowest levels of clonal expansion were found in partial responders at 0.1-3.0 mg/kg. Expanded peripheral T cells had an undetermined antigen specificity. Low normalized clonal expansion also occurred in some nonresponding patients.

V shed 6 bases and J 0 bases; nucleotides not matched to a gene: 7. From germline, CDR1 is MGHRA and CDR2 YSYEKL. This CDR3 spans 15 amino acids. Generated by immunoSEQ multiplex PCR, the TCRdb table keeps only in-frame clones and is missing some. Of approximately 35,000 clones listed, more than 60% were seen once; the top ten hold approximately 11%. On this clone itself: What it binds is unknown.

The sample consisted of CD4+ or CD8+ T cells sorted from blood, taken in a trial of the OX40 agonist ivuxolimab. The rearrangement links TRBV4-1 to TRBJ2-7, with 8 bases matching TRBD2. This sequence was found in an adult with an advanced solid tumor such as melanoma, head and neck, liver or kidney cancer. The CDR3 loop is CASRKTSGGSYEQYF. The CDR3 DNA reads TGCGCCAGCAGAAAAACTAGCGGAGGCTCCTACGAGCAGTACTTC.